This T cell receptor (beta chain) was captured in a study of blood T cell repertoires in COVID-19 (dated by TCRdb to 2020 to 2021). As for the study more broadly: The collaborator samples originated in the United States, Italy and Spain and spanned the acute and convalescent phases of COVID-19. Sample metadata almost always included a de-identified subject ID, COVID-19 status, age in years and sex. Where available, HLA class I and class II types were taken from metadata supplied by the sample provider and were not determined by assay-based typing. The prospective study material was composed of cDNA or gDNA derived from T cells, B-cell-depleted T cells, or PBMCs. The repertoires were released in a freely available public database meant as a resource for research on the immune response to SARS-CoV-2. The dataset comprised deeply sampled blood TCRbeta repertoires from subjects exposed to, actively infected with, or recovered from COVID-19. Samples were obtained from the ongoing ImmuneRACE study (first 160 participants) and from 1,254 subjects provided by 6 global collaborators.

The CDR3 goes from the cysteine to the phenylalanine over 15 residues. The kept DNA is CDR3 alone, 45 bases in frame from the first base. V loses 5 bases of germline sequence and J loses 6 bases, and the interval between the two ends is 17 bases. CDR1 and CDR2 were assigned from the germline V gene as SNHLY and FYNNEI. Collaborating institutions collected whole blood in K2EDTA tubes following their own protocols. Collaborator samples were shipped for TCRbeta analysis as frozen whole blood, isolated PBMCs, or DNA extracted from either sample type. TCRbeta CDR3 regions were amplified from genomic DNA using the immunoSEQ Assay, a bias-controlled multiplex PCR. Under the source paper's analysis protocol: Within the assay, amplification of reference gene primers was used to estimate how many nucleated cells each sample contained. To quantify the absolute abundance of each unique TCRbeta CDR3 rearrangement, sequence reads were collapsed and filtered. For each sample, productive Simpson clonality was calculated as the square root of Simpson's diversity index over productive rearrangements. TCRdb retrieved this table from immuneACCESS and kept in-frame rearrangements only. Not all clones are present; in checked studies, unresolved V genes account for under half, and no reason is known for the remainder. V, J and clone size derive from that table, while D and trimming were established from the DNA sequence. The sample table lists about 140,000 clones, 65% to 90% of them with a count of one. Of the sample, around 3% is held by the ten largest clones.

About this clone: The clone's antigen remains unknown. No qualities accompany the bases; no much larger clone lies one base away.

General findings and caveats noted by the study authors: The quantity of clinical and demographic metadata differed by source and by participant and was supplied without curation.

The specimen sequenced was peripheral blood. The clonotype originates from a man in his forties or fifties with acute or convalescent COVID-19. The sequence joins TRBV2 to TRBJ2-4; TRBD1 is a weak D gene call, 5 bases matching. This receptor has the CDR3 CASSQGQGQRNIQYF. The base sequence is TGTGCCAGCAGTCAAGGCCAGGGCCAGCGAAACATTCAGTACTTC.